One sample yielded the 8 T cell receptor beta chains listed below, sequenced in a study of regulatory T cells in long-lasting Graves disease. Library construction for TCR beta used iRepertoire HTBI primers and Arm-PCR of CDR3 regions. TCRdb ran MiXCR on the multiplex PCR reads and lists one entry per CDR3 protein. The data show around 460,000 distinct CDR3 sequences, 22% seen once. The time point was: persistent/refractory GD, antithyroid drugs over 5 years with positive TRAb. Making the TCR library involved RNA that had been extracted from PBMCs. The sequenced sample was peripheral blood mononuclear cells (PBMCs), obtained when the disease was refractory, from a patient treated with antithyroid drugs. These receptors were collected from a female donor with Graves disease.

The sample holds many counts of this clonotype. V gene TRBV12-3 or TRBV12-4 combines with J gene TRBJ2-6, with unresolved D. V was trimmed by 3 bases and J by 8 bases, leaving 8 bases between them. The CDR3 runs 13 residues. The CDR3 sequence is CASSLGVTNVLTF. Written as DNA, the CDR3 is TGTGCCAGCAGTTTGGGTGTCACCAACGTCCTGACTTTC.

This clonotype has just a few counts. The gene calls are TRBV6-1 and TRBJ1-1; D is perhaps TRBD1 (6 bases). V dropped 6 bases and J dropped 1 base, with 12 bases sitting between them. The V gene's germline CDR1 is MNHNS and CDR2 SASEGT. The CDR3 spans 14 residues. CDR3 DNA: TGTGCCAGCAGACGGGGACACTGGAACACTGAAGCTTTCTTT. Translating it yields CASRRGHWNTEAFF.

With regard to this clonotype: This may stem from a read error, because a much larger clone lies one nucleotide away. No conserved phenylalanine or tryptophan is present at the end of the CDR3, so a read error is the likely explanation. The chain recombines TRBV7-2 with TRBJ1-5; D unresolved. V gave up 5 bases and J gave up 2 bases, with 10 bases separating them. Germline lookup yields CDR1 SGHTA and CDR2 FQGNSA. The CDR3 totals 14 residues. The CDR3 DNA reads as TGTGCCAGCAGCCCAGGTATAGGCAATCAGCCCCAGCATCTT. It translates to CASSPGIGNQPQHL.

This clonotype has at least ten counts. This sequence joins TRBV6-5 and TRBJ2-7; 7 positions agree with TRBD1. V dropped 0 bases and J dropped 0; count of bases not matched to a gene: 2. CDR3 size: 15 residues. CDR1 and CDR2 from the germline V gene are MNHEY and SVGAGI. The CDR3 loop is CASSYSTGSSYEQYF. CDR3 sequence (DNA): TGTGCCAGCAGTTACTCGACAGGGAGCTCCTACGAGCAGTACTTC.

J is TRBJ2-1 and V is TRBV7-2; D is undetermined. Trimming pared 2 bases from V and 6 bases from J, leaving 11 bases between. Looked up from germline, CDR1 is SGHTA and CDR2 is FQGNSA. This CDR3 is 14 amino acids long. CDR3 bases: TGTGCCAGCAGCTTAATCCCCGATGGCAATGAGCAGTTCTTC. It yields the protein CASSLIPDGNEQFF.

This clonotype came up many times. Given a much more abundant clone one base away, this may be a read error. The rearrangement links TRBV28 to TRBJ1-5; no definite D call. Trimming left V 4 bases short and J 5 bases short, with 3 bases between. The V gene's germline CDR1 is MDHEN and CDR2 SYDVKM. The CDR3 has 11 amino acids. CDR3 in DNA: TGTGCCAGCAGTTCACATCAGCCCCAGCATTTT. This encodes CASSSHQPQHF.

The table lists this clonotype with many counts. The CDR3 protein is CAIRWNRGREHGYTF. DNA for the CDR3: TGTGCCATCAGATGGAACAGGGGACGGGAGCATGGCTACACCTTC. V is TRBV10-3 and J is TRBJ1-2; 7 positions agree with TRBD1. In germline, CDR1 is ENHRY, CDR2 SYGVKD. Trimming at V came to 6 bases and at J to 6 bases, leaving 13 bases not matched to a gene. The CDR3 sequence is 15 residues long.

This clonotype came up many times. V and J are TRBV6-5 and TRBJ1-1, with TRBD1 identical over 9 bases. The germline CDR1 and CDR2 sequences are MNHEY and SVGAGI. V was pared by 2 bases and J by 3 bases, with 1 base of the junction left unmatched. This CDR3 spans 14 amino acids. CDR3 nucleotide sequence: TGTGCCAGCAGTTACCGGACAGGGGACACTGAAGCTTTCTTT. As protein: CASSYRTGDTEAFF.